Given below is one T cell receptor beta chain in context. What it binds is not known. Looked up from germline, CDR1 is MNHEY and CDR2 is SMNVEV (reference sequence). This CDR3 has 15 amino acids. J gave up 4 bases and V 2 bases, and 5 bases lay outside the gene matches. The record originates from a study of human T cells and chemical hapten exposure. Study-wide context: Alopecia universalis, totalis or areata was present in patients who were mostly female. TCR yields per sample varied mostly from small pooled library volume differences. Whole-study results and caveats: TCRs whose frequency exceeded 1 in 1000 remained the same following DPC sensitization.

Separate cDNA molecules received unique molecular identifiers, which the library attached to them. One entry per CDR3 protein, called by TCRdb with MiXCR from the RACE reads. The profile shows tens of thousands of distinct CDR3 sequences, around 15% of them singletons. As for time point: pre-sensitization, week 0. Treatment noted: therapeutic diphenylcyclopropenone sensitization with weekly scalp DPC. The chain joins TRBV27 to TRBJ1-5; 7 nucleotides align to TRBD1. The TCR comes from a woman aged 50 to 60 with alopecia areata. Some clones in this sample may be carry-over from other donors' samples. Sequencing was performed on whole blood, taken in connection with sensitization to the hapten diphenylcyclopropenone (DPC). CDR3 region: CASSLLQGVNQPQHF. CDR3 bases: TGTGCCAGCAGTTTACTTCAGGGGGTAAATCAGCCCCAGCATTTT.